What follows are 24 T cell receptor beta chains derived from one specimen sequenced in a study of T cells in Graves' hyperthyroidism and ophthalmopathy. RNA transcripts were the template for amplifying TCR beta CDR3 regions. RT-PCR in the first round (using the HTBI primer set) targeted the TCR CDR3. Via MiXCR, TCRdb re-called the multiplex PCR reads, giving one row per CDR3 protein. The sample includes around 700,000 distinct CDR3 sequences, roughly a third seen only once; the top ten take around a third. The specimen sequenced was blood. These receptors were taken from a woman between 35 and 50 years old with Graves' hyperthyroidism.

In its sample, this clonotype was seen many times. This sequence joins TRBV29-1 and TRBJ1-5, with TRBD1 matching 7 bases. V was pared by 6 bases and J by 6 bases, with 8 bases of the junction left unmatched. Germline CDR1 and CDR2: SQVTM and ANQGSEA. The CDR3 sequence is 13 residues long. CDR3 sequence (DNA): TGCAGCGTGGAGGAGGGGGCAGGTCAGCCCCAGCATTTT. This codes for CSVEEGAGQPQHF.

The chain recombines TRBV20-1 with TRBJ2-7; 7 bases fit TRBD1. The CDR3 is 12 residues long. The J segment lost 3 bases and the V segment lost 3 bases, leaving 2 bases of the junction unmatched. Germline lookup yields CDR1 DFQATT and CDR2 SNEGSKA (reference sequence). The CDR3 is CSASPGGYEQYF. The CDR3 DNA sequence: TGCAGTGCTAGTCCAGGGGGCTACGAGCAGTACTTC.

This chain joins TRBV29-1 and TRBJ2-3; D might be TRBD1 (6 bases). V shed 8 bases and J shed 5 bases, with 14 bases lying between them. Germline V CDR1 and CDR2: SQVTM, ANQGSEA. The CDR3 extends over 12 amino acids. In DNA form, the CDR3 reads TGCAGCATTTACAGGGCAAAAGATACGCAGTATTTT. Its protein is CSIYRAKDTQYF.

The chain couples TRBV4-2 to TRBJ1-2; D perhaps matches TRBD1 (6 bases). The CDR3 totals 16 residues. CDR1 LGHNA and CDR2 YNFKEQ come from the germline V gene. V was shortened by 5 bases and J by 1 base, with 17 bases between the two germline ends. CDR3 sequence: CASSSPQGGNNYGYTF. The CDR3 DNA reads TGTGCCAGCAGCTCACCACAGGGAGGCAATAACTATGGCTACACCTTC.

In this sample, this clonotype turned up many times. The V gene is TRBV7-2, the J gene TRBJ2-7, with D possibly matching TRBD2 (6 bases). The V and J ends lost 8 bases and 5 bases respectively, with 19 bases between them. The CDR3 has 14 residues. From germline, CDR1 is SGHTA and CDR2 FQGNSA. The chain's CDR3 is CASVPPGVLNEQYF. The CDR3 DNA follows: TGTGCCAGCGTACCCCCGGGGGTTTTGAACGAGCAGTACTTC.

The chain recombines TRBV7-9 with TRBJ1-2; the D gene is possibly TRBD1 (6 bases). The CDR3 length is 17 residues. The V end lost 5 bases, the J end lost 5 bases, and 24 bases lay between the germline ends. The germline V gene has CDR1 SEHNR and CDR2 FQNEAQ (reference sequence). In DNA form, the CDR3 reads TGTGCCAGCAGCCAAGATATAGGCGGGGGCGCATTTTATGGCTACACCTTC. The encoded protein is CASSQDIGGGAFYGYTF.

A few counts support this clonotype. V gene TRBV12-3 or TRBV12-4 combines with J gene TRBJ1-2; 12 nucleotides agree with TRBD1. V lost 6 bases and J lost 2; bases outside the gene matches: 7. This CDR3 is 16 amino acids long. The DNA of the CDR3 is TGTGCCAGCAGGGAAGGGACAGGGGGCGCAAACTATGGCTACACCTTC. It yields the protein CASREGTGGANYGYTF.

The sample holds many counts of this clonotype. This chain uses TRBV19 with TRBJ1-5; TRBD1 aligns across 7 bases. Trimming took 5 bases from V and 6 from J; bases not matched to a gene: 7. The CDR3 has 14 residues. CDR1 is LNHDA and CDR2 is SQIVND in the germline V gene (reference sequence). The DNA for the CDR3 is TGTGCCAGTAGTGCGTCGACAGGGCTTCAGCCCCAGCATTTT. The encoded protein is CASSASTGLQPQHF.

V usage is TRBV2 and J usage is TRBJ1-2; 8 nucleotides match TRBD1. The CDR3 has 14 amino acids. CDR1 is SNHLY, CDR2 FYNNEI, per germline. Trimming at V came to 5 bases and at J to 8 bases, leaving 10 bases not matched to a gene. The CDR3 sequence is CASSSDRAPLGYTF. CDR3 sequence (DNA): TGTGCCAGCAGTTCGGACAGGGCCCCACTCGGCTACACCTTC.

The V and J genes are TRBV12-3 or TRBV12-4 and TRBJ1-3; D unclear. Trimming shortened V by 5 bases and J by 5 bases, and 10 bases separated the two germline ends. CDR3 length: 13 residues. CDR3: CASSPTIRNTIYF. The CDR3 DNA is TGTGCCAGCAGTCCAACCATCAGAAACACCATATATTTT.

This clonotype has only a few counts. V gene TRBV9 combines with J gene TRBJ1-2, with no clear D. Trimming removed 6 bases from V and 3 bases from J, with 18 bases in between. Per the germline V gene, CDR1 is SGDLS and CDR2 is YYNGEE. The CDR3 spans 15 residues. CDR3 amino acids: CASNPQPASDYGYTF. CDR3 DNA: TGTGCCAGCAACCCCCAGCCCGCGAGTGACTATGGCTACACCTTC.

This clonotype came up many times. The rearrangement joins TRBV20-1 to TRBJ1-5; 9 positions match TRBD1. Germline assignment: CDR1 DFQATT and CDR2 SNEGSKA (reference sequence). There are 16 residues in the CDR3. The ends lost 8 bases at V and 4 bases at J; junction bases unmatched: 15. The CDR3 protein is CSMLVFGQGSNQPQHF. The CDR3 nucleotides read TGCAGTATGCTCGTGTTTGGACAGGGGAGTAATCAGCCCCAGCATTTT.

This chain connects TRBV15 to TRBJ2-7, with D tentatively TRBD1 or TRBD2 (6 bases each). Germline-derived CDR1 and CDR2 are LNHNV and YYDKDF (reference sequence). The CDR3 spans 15 residues. Trimming removed 5 bases at V and 3 bases at J, with 17 bases between. The CDR3 spells CATSFRRGEGYEQYF. The CDR3 DNA reads as TGTGCCACCAGCTTCCGAAGGGGGGAAGGCTACGAGCAGTACTTC.

This clonotype turned up a few times. V usage is TRBV28 and J usage is TRBJ2-2; TRBD2 matches at 8 bases. This CDR3 has 15 residues. Germline V gene data show CDR1 as MDHEN and CDR2 as SYDVKM. V gave up 7 bases and J gave up 7 bases; unmatched junction bases: 11. This CDR3 reads CASKLREGGIGELFF. In DNA, the CDR3 is TGTGCCAGCAAACTCCGGGAGGGAGGAATCGGGGAGCTGTTTTTT.

This clonotype was counted ten times or more. V is TRBV10-3 and J is TRBJ2-2, with a possible D match to TRBD1 (7 bases). V was clipped by 5 bases and J by 2 bases, with 12 bases between them. The CDR3 runs to 15 residues. CDR1 is ENHRY and CDR2 is SYGVKD in the germline V gene. The CDR3 region is CAISSQGTNTGELFF. The CDR3 bases are TGTGCCATCAGTTCACAGGGGACTAACACCGGGGAGCTGTTTTTT.

This clonotype was picked up a small number of times. This chain joins TRBV27 and TRBJ1-2, with D possibly TRBD1 on 5 matching bases. Germline CDR1 is MNHEY and CDR2 is SMNVEV (reference sequence). Trimming shortened V by 6 bases and J by 7 bases, and 15 bases separated the two germline ends. CDR3 size: 13 residues. The CDR3 here is CASRAGGGIGYTF. The CDR3 DNA sequence: TGTGCCAGCAGGGCAGGCGGGGGGATTGGCTACACCTTC.

Points on this clonotype: The conserved closing phenylalanine or tryptophan is absent in this CDR3, likely reflecting a read error. Because the CDR3's place on the DNA is in doubt, the DNA is left out and the CDR3 is given as listed by TCRdb. The V call is TRBV15, the J call TRBJ1-1. Germline CDR1 LNHNV, CDR2 YYDKDF (reference sequence). 11 amino acids form the CDR3, both terminal residues included. The CDR3 protein is CATSRVWLANY.

This clonotype was detected ten times or more. This sequence joins TRBV6-5 and TRBJ1-5, with 7 bases identical to TRBD1. The germline V gene encodes CDR1 MNHEY and CDR2 SVGAGI. Unmatched junction bases numbered 8, after V lost 10 bases and J lost 2 bases. This CDR3 region has 14 residues. In DNA, the CDR3 is TGTGCCACCAGGGGGGGGCTGGGCAATCAGCCCCAGCATTTT. Translation gives CATRGGLGNQPQHF.

This chain connects TRBV20-1 to TRBJ2-7, with 8 bases matching TRBD2. Germline lookup yields CDR1 DFQATT and CDR2 SNEGSKA (reference sequence). This CDR3 comprises 14 residues. V lost 3 bases, J lost 7 bases, and 11 bases stayed unmatched. The CDR3 here is CSASAFSGTQEQYF. DNA for the CDR3: TGCAGTGCTAGTGCTTTTAGCGGGACCCAAGAGCAGTACTTC.

The gene calls are TRBV7-9 and TRBJ1-2; D gene unclear. This CDR3 spans 14 amino acids. V lost 7 bases and J 1 base, leaving 13 bases between the germline ends. From germline, CDR1 is SEHNR and CDR2 FQNEAQ (reference sequence). The CDR3 here is CASNIVRDNYGYTF. The CDR3 nucleotides read TGTGCCAGCAATATTGTAAGGGATAACTATGGCTACACCTTC.

This clonotype was detected a few times. This rearrangement joins TRBV6-6 to TRBJ1-1; TRBD1 is a possible D gene (5 bases). Trimming removed 0 bases at V and 10 bases at J, with 15 bases between. The CDR3 contains 14 residues. The germline gives CDR1 MNHNY, CDR2 SVGAGI (reference sequence). CDR3 residues: CASSYSRNGGAAFF. The DNA for the CDR3 is TGTGCCAGCAGTTACTCCCGGAACGGGGGTGCAGCTTTCTTT.

The chain employs TRBV6-5 and TRBJ2-7, with 7 bases fitting TRBD1. V trimming: 4 bases; J trimming: 6 bases; junction bases outside the gene matches: 12. The CDR3 runs 15 residues. Germline V CDR1 and CDR2: MNHEY, SVGAGI. The CDR3 bases are TGTGCCAGCAGTTCCTTCCGCGGACAGGTTAGCGAGCAGTACTTC. Translating gives CASSSFRGQVSEQYF.

This clonotype was recorded at least ten times. This chain uses TRBV15 with TRBJ1-1; TRBD1 might be the D (5 bases). CDR3 length equals 16 residues. V lost 3 bases, J lost 8 bases, and 22 bases lay in between. CDR1 is LNHNV and CDR2 is YYDKDF in the germline V gene (reference sequence). The CDR3 DNA reads as TGTGCCACCAGCAGGGCGGGACCCCCGGGTCCACTGGAAGCTTTCTTT. Protein product: CATSRAGPPGPLEAFF.

The V gene is TRBV5-6, the J gene TRBJ2-2; D gene uncertain. CDR3 size: 11 residues. V lost 3 bases and J 12 bases, leaving 9 bases between the germline ends. Germline CDR1 is SGHDT and CDR2 is YYEEEE. The CDR3 protein is CASSYGVKLFF. CDR3 nucleotide sequence: TGTGCCAGCAGCTATGGGGTTAAGCTGTTTTTT.